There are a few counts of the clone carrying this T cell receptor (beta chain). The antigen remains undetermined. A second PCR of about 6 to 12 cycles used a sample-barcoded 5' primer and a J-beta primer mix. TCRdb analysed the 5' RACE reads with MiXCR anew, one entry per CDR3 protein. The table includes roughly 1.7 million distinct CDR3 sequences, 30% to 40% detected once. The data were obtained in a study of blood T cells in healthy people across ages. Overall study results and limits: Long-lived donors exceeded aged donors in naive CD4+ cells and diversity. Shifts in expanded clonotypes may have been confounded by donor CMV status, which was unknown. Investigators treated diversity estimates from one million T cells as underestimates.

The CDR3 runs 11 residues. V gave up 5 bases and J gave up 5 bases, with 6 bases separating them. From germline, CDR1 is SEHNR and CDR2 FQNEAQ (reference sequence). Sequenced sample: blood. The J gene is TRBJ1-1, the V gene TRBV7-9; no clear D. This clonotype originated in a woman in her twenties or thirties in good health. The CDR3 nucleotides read TGTGCCAGCAGCCCTAGGACTGAAGCTTTCTTT. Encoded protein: CASSPRTEAFF. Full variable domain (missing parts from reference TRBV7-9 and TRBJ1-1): DTGVSQNPRHKITKRGQNVTFRCDPISEHNRLYWYRQTLGQGPEFLTYFQNEAQLEKSRLLSDRFSAERPKGSFSTLEIQRTEQGDSAMYLCASSPRTEAFFGQGTRLTVV.